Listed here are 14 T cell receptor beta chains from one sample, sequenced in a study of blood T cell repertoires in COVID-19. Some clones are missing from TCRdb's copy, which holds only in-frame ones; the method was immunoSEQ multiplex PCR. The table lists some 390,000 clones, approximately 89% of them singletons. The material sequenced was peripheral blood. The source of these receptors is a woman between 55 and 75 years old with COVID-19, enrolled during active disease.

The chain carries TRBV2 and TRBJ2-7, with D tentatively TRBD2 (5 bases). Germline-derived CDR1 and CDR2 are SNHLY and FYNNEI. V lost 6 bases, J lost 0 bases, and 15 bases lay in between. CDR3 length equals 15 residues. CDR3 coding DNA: TGTGCCAGCAGGAGCGGTGGAGTCCACTCCTACGAGCAGTACTTC. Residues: CASRSGGVHSYEQYF.

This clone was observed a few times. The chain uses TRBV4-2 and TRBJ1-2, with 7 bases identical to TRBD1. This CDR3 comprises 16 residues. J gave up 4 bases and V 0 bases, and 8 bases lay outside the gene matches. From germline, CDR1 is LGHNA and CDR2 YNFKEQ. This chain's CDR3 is CASSQDLSGQSYGYTF. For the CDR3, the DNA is TGTGCCAGCAGCCAAGATCTTTCGGGACAGAGCTATGGCTACACCTTC.

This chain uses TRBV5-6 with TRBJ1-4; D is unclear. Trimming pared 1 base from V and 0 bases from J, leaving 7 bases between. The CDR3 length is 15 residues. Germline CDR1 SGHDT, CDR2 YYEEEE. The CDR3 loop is CASSLRVATNEKLFF. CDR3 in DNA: TGTGCCAGCAGCTTGCGGGTTGCAACTAATGAAAAACTGTTTTTT.

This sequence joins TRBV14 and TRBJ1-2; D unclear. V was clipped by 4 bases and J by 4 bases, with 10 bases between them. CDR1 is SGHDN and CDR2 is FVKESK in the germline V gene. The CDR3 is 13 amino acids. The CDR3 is CASSPGTTYGYTF. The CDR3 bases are TGTGCCAGCAGCCCCGGTACCACCTATGGCTACACCTTC.

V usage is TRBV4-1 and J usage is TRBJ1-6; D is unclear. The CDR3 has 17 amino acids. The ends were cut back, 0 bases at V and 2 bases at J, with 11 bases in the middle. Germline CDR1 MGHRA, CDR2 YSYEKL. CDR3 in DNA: TGCGCCAGCAGCCAAGATCTCGAGGAGGCCTATAATTCACCCCTCCACTTT. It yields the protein CASSQDLEEAYNSPLHF.

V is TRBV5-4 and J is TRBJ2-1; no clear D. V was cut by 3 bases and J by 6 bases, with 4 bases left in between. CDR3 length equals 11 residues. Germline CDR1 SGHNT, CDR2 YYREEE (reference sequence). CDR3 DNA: TGTGCCAGCAGCTCCATCAATGAGCAGTTCTTC. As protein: CASSSINEQFF.

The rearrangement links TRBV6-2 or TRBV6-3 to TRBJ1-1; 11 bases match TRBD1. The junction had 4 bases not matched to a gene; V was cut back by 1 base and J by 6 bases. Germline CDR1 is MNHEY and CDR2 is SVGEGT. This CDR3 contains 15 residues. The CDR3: CASSYLRGQGAEAFF. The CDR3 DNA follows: TGTGCCAGCAGTTACTTGCGGGGACAGGGGGCTGAAGCTTTCTTT.

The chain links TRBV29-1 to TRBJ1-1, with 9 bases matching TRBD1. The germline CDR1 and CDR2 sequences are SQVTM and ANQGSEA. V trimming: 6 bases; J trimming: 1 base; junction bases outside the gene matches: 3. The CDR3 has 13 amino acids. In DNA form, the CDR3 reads TGCAGCGTGAGGACAGGGGCGAACACTGAAGCTTTCTTT. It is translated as CSVRTGANTEAFF.

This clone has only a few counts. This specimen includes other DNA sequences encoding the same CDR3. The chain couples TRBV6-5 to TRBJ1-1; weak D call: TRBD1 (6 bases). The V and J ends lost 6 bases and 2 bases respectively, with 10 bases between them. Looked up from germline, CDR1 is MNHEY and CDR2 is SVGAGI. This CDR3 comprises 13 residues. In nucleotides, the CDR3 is TGTGCCAGCAGGTGGACAGTCAACACTGAAGCTTTCTTT. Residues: CASRWTVNTEAFF.

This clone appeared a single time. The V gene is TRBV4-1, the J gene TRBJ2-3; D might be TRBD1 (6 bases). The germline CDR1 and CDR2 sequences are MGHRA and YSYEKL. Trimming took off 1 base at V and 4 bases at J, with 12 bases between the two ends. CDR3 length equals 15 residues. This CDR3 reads CASSQGARGPDTQYF. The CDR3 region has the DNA TGCGCCAGCAGCCAAGGGGCCAGGGGTCCAGATACGCAGTATTTT.

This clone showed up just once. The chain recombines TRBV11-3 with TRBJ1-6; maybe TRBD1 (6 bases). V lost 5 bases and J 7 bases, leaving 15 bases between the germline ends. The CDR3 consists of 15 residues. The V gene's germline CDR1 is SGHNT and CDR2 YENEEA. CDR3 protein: CASSPREGGNSPLHF. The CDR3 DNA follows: TGTGCCAGCAGCCCACGGGAAGGGGGAAATTCACCCCTCCACTTT. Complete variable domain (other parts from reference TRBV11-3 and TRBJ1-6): EAGVVQSPRYKIIEKKQPVAFWCNPISGHNTLYWYLQNLGQGPELLIRYENEEAVDDSQLPKDRFSAERLKGVDSTLKIQPAELGDSAVYLCASSPREGGNSPLHFGNGTRLTVT.

In DNA form, the CDR3 reads TGTGCCAGCTCCCAAACTCCGACAGATCTTTCCTCAACTAATGAAAAACTGTTTTTT. Amino acids: CASSQTPTDLSSTNEKLFF. This chain joins TRBV18 and TRBJ1-4, with a weak D call TRBD1 (5 bases). The length of the CDR3 is 19 residues. V was trimmed by 6 bases and J by 0 bases, leaving 23 bases between them. The V gene's germline CDR1 is KGHSH and CDR2 LQKENI. Complete variable domain (other parts from reference TRBV18 and TRBJ1-4): NAGVMQNPRHLVRRRGQEARLRCSPMKGHSHVYWYRQLPEEGLKFMVYLQKENIIDESGMPKERFSAEFPKEGPSILRIQQVVRGDSAAYFCASSQTPTDLSSTNEKLFFGSGTQLSVL.

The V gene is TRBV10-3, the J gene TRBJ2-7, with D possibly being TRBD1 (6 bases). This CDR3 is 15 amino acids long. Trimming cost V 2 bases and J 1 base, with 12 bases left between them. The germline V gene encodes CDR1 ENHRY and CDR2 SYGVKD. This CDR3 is CAISEPNRVSYEQYF. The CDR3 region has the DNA TGTGCCATCAGTGAGCCTAACAGGGTTTCCTACGAGCAGTACTTC.

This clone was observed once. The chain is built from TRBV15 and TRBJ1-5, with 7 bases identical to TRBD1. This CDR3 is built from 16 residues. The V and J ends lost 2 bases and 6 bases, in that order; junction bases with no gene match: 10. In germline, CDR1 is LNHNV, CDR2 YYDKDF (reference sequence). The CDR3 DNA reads TGTGCCACCAGCAGAAAAGACAGGGTAGGGGGTCAGCCCCAGCATTTT. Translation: CATSRKDRVGGQPQHF.